The 23 T cell receptor beta chains presented below share a single source sample, sequenced in a study. Adaptor-ligated barcode primers were used to amplify TRBV12-4/TRBJ1-2 clonotypes. Via MiXCR, TCRdb re-called the multiplex PCR reads, giving one row per CDR3 protein. The table shows 970 or so distinct CDR3 sequences, with about 2.5% occurring only once. The sorted Tregs were CD4+CD25+CD127-/low cells. Specimen: Tregs sorted from blood. The receptors come from a female donor with breast cancer.

By sample share, this clonotype is large (0.1 to 1%). V and J are TRBV12-3 or TRBV12-4 and TRBJ1-2; D gene ambiguous. The CDR3 loop spans 14 amino acids. V was cut by 3 bases and J by 3 bases, with 11 bases left in between. The CDR3 region is CASSFEARDYGYTF. CDR3 DNA sequence: TGTGCCAGCAGTTTCGAGGCGCGGGACTATGGCTACACCTTC.

This clonotype is medium-sized in the sample. The rearrangement links TRBV12-3 or TRBV12-4 to TRBJ1-2; possibly TRBD1 for D (6 bases). The CDR3 covers 14 residues. Trimming removed 4 bases from V and 7 bases from J, with 16 bases in between. The CDR3 DNA reads as TGTGCCAGCAGTTCTACAGGGAAGTGGGGTGGCTACACCTTC. Amino acid sequence: CASSSTGKWGGYTF.

This clonotype is categorized as medium-sized. The chain combines TRBV12-3 or TRBV12-4 with TRBJ1-2; 10 nucleotides align to TRBD1. This CDR3 is 15 amino acids long. With V trimmed by 9 bases and J by 0 bases, 7 bases remained unmatched. CDR3 amino acids: CASMGQGTSNYGYTF. The CDR3 nucleotides read TGTGCCAGTATGGGACAGGGGACTTCTAACTATGGCTACACCTTC.

This clonotype is medium-sized in the sample. The chain recombines TRBV12-3 or TRBV12-4 with TRBJ1-2, with 9 nucleotides matching TRBD1. The V gene end was trimmed by 2 bases and the J gene end by 6 bases; junction bases not matched to a gene: 13. The CDR3 sequence is 17 residues long. The CDR3: CASSLRPSGTGRDGYTF. The CDR3, as DNA: TGTGCCAGCAGTTTACGCCCTAGCGGGACAGGGCGTGATGGCTACACCTTC.

By sample fraction, this clonotype is medium-sized. The chain employs TRBV12-3 or TRBV12-4 and TRBJ1-2; the D gene is possibly TRBD1 (5 bases). Trimming took 4 bases from V and 0 from J, leaving 9 bases between them. The CDR3 loop spans 14 amino acids. The CDR3: CASSWDGSNYGYTF. The CDR3 bases are TGTGCCAGCAGTTGGGACGGCTCTAACTATGGCTACACCTTC.

This clonotype is labeled medium-sized. This sequence joins TRBV12-3 or TRBV12-4 and TRBJ1-2; D possibly corresponds to TRBD1 (6 bases). CDR3 length equals 15 residues. The germline V and J ends were trimmed by 2 bases and 4 bases, with 14 bases remaining between them. CDR3 amino acids: CASSLKRQVIYGYTF. In DNA, the CDR3 is TGTGCCAGCAGTTTAAAGAGACAGGTTATCTATGGCTACACCTTC.

By share, this clonotype counts as medium-sized. The chain uses TRBV12-3 or TRBV12-4 and TRBJ1-2; 9 nucleotides match TRBD1. CDR3 length equals 16 residues. Trimming removed 5 bases from V and 5 bases from J; junction bases left unmatched: 12. CDR3: CASSLHVDRGTYGYTF. DNA for the CDR3: TGTGCCAGCAGTCTACATGTGGACAGGGGAACGTATGGCTACACCTTC.

This clonotype is hyperexpanded by share. This chain joins TRBV12-3 or TRBV12-4 and TRBJ1-2, with TRBD1 as a possible D gene (6 bases). The CDR3 is 14 amino acids. V was cut by 3 bases and J by 4 bases, with 12 bases left in between. In DNA, the CDR3 is TGTGCCAGCAGTTTTCAGGGGCAACCCTATGGCTACACCTTC. It translates to CASSFQGQPYGYTF.

The gene calls are TRBV12-3 or TRBV12-4 and TRBJ1-2, with 7 bases identical to TRBD1. V was clipped by 5 bases and J by 6 bases; unmatched bases: 6. The CDR3 loop spans 13 amino acids. CDR3 in DNA: TGTGCCAGCAGTCCGGACAGGACTGATGGCTACACCTTC. It is translated as CASSPDRTDGYTF.

Relative to its sample, this clonotype is medium-sized (0.01 to 0.1%). J is TRBJ1-2 and V is TRBV12-3 or TRBV12-4, with D possibly matching TRBD1 (5 bases). With 3 bases removed from V and 0 bases from J, the gap between germline ends came to 11 bases. The CDR3 extends over 15 amino acids. DNA for the CDR3: TGTGCCAGCAGTTTCACAGGCGAAGCTAACTATGGCTACACCTTC. The encoded protein is CASSFTGEANYGYTF.

This clonotype is labeled as medium-sized (0.01 to 0.1%). This chain uses TRBV12-3 or TRBV12-4 with TRBJ1-2; 10 nucleotides line up with TRBD1. CDR3 length: 15 amino acids. Germline trimming cut 2 bases from V and 7 bases from J; bases unmatched to any gene: 7. As DNA, the CDR3 is TGTGCCAGCAGTTTATTGGGACAGGGGTCGGGTGGCTACACCTTC. This sequence encodes CASSLLGQGSGGYTF.

This clonotype is medium-sized in the sample. The chain combines TRBV12-3 or TRBV12-4 with TRBJ1-2; no clear D gene. Trimming took 5 bases from V and 2 from J, leaving 6 bases between them. CDR3 length: 12 amino acids. The CDR3 spells CASSGANYGYTF. The CDR3 DNA reads TGTGCCAGCAGTGGAGCAAACTATGGCTACACCTTC.

This clonotype is deemed medium-sized. The chain joins TRBV12-3 or TRBV12-4 to TRBJ1-2; a weak D match, TRBD1 (6 bases). V gave up 4 bases and J gave up 5 bases, with 8 bases separating them. CDR3 length: 12 residues. The CDR3 DNA reads TGTGCCAGCAGTTCCACAGGGTATGGCTACACCTTC. Its translation: CASSSTGYGYTF.

This clonotype is medium-sized in the sample. The rearrangement uses TRBV12-3 or TRBV12-4 and TRBJ1-2, with no clear D. This CDR3 has 15 residues. V lost 1 base and J 8 bases, leaving 17 bases between the germline ends. The CDR3 spells CASSLGQSNFGGYTF. The CDR3 DNA reads as TGTGCCAGCAGTTTAGGGCAGAGCAACTTTGGCGGCTACACCTTC.

In this sample, this clonotype is medium-sized. This chain uses TRBV12-3 or TRBV12-4 with TRBJ1-2; D is undetermined. V gave up 9 bases and J gave up 1 base, with 9 bases separating them. The CDR3 is made up of 12 amino acids. CDR3 in amino acids: CASSASNYGYTF. As DNA, the CDR3 is TGTGCCAGTTCCGCGAGTAACTATGGCTACACCTTC.

This clonotype is labeled as medium-sized. The J gene is TRBJ1-2, the V gene TRBV12-3 or TRBV12-4; D not certain. The CDR3 covers 12 residues. Trimming took 3 bases from V and 8 from J, leaving 10 bases between them. DNA for the CDR3: TGTGCCAGCAGTTTCCAGGCGTCCGGCTACACCTTC. It specifies CASSFQASGYTF.

This clonotype is termed large. The chain is built from TRBV12-3 or TRBV12-4 and TRBJ1-2; 7 positions agree with TRBD1. V lost 4 bases, J lost 7 bases, and 6 bases stayed unmatched. The CDR3 runs 13 residues. CDR3 DNA sequence: TGTGCCAGCAGTTCAGAGACAGGGATTGGCTACACCTTC. This gives the protein CASSSETGIGYTF.

By share of the sample, this clonotype is medium-sized. The rearrangement joins TRBV12-3 or TRBV12-4 to TRBJ1-2; D is unresolved. The CDR3 has 15 amino acids. V dropped 3 bases and J dropped 0 bases, with 11 bases sitting between them. The CDR3 DNA is TGTGCCAGCAGTTTGTCGGAAGTATCTAACTATGGCTACACCTTC. Protein product: CASSLSEVSNYGYTF.

In this sample, this clonotype is medium-sized. This chain connects TRBV12-3 or TRBV12-4 to TRBJ1-2; D is undetermined. This CDR3 region has 11 residues. Trimming left V 4 bases short and J 8 bases short, with 8 bases between. In DNA, the CDR3 is TGTGCCAGCAGTTGGGTGCGGGGCTACACCTTC. This sequence encodes CASSWVRGYTF.

This clonotype is medium-sized in the sample. This chain connects TRBV12-3 or TRBV12-4 to TRBJ1-2; D might be TRBD1 (6 bases). The CDR3 has 13 amino acids. Trimming left V 7 bases short and J 4 bases short, with 13 bases between. Here the CDR3 reads CASTSDSFYGYTF. The CDR3 bases are TGTGCCAGCACCTCGGACAGCTTCTATGGCTACACCTTC.

By its share, this clonotype is medium-sized. The chain employs TRBV12-3 or TRBV12-4 and TRBJ1-2; D gene uncertain. Trimming left V 3 bases short and J 4 bases short, with 9 bases between. The CDR3 length is 13 residues. For the CDR3, the DNA is TGTGCCAGCAGTTTTGGGAGAACCTATGGCTACACCTTC. Its translation: CASSFGRTYGYTF.

This clonotype is large (0.1 to 1%) in the sample. V is TRBV12-3 or TRBV12-4 and J is TRBJ1-2; the match to TRBD1 covers 8 bases. This CDR3 comprises 14 residues. With 6 bases clipped from V and 1 base from J, the junction kept 4 bases outside the gene matches. The CDR3 reads CASRADRGNYGYTF. CDR3 coding DNA: TGTGCCAGCAGGGCCGACAGGGGTAACTATGGCTACACCTTC.

This clonotype was found many times. This rearrangement joins TRBV12-3 or TRBV12-4 to TRBJ1-2; D unclear. This CDR3 comprises 12 residues. V was shortened by 5 bases and J by 2 bases, with 6 bases between the two germline ends. The chain's CDR3 is CASSNTNYGYTF. CDR3 bases: TGTGCCAGCAGTAACACGAACTATGGCTACACCTTC.